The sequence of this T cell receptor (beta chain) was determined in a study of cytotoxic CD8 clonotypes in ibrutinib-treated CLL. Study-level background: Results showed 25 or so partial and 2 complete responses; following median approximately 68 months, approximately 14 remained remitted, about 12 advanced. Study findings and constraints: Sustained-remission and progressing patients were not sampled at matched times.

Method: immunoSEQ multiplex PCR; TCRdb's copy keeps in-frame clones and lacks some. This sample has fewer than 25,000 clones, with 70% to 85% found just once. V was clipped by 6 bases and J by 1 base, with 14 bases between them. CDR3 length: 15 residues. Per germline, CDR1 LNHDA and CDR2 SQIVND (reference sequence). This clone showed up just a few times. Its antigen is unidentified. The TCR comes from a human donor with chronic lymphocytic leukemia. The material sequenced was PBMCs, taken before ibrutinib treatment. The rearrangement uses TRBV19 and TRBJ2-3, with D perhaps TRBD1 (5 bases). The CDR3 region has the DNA TGTGCCAGTAGCGCCGACAGAATACGCACAGATACGCAGTATTTT. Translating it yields CASSADRIRTDTQYF.